Sequencing of this T cell receptor beta chain was carried out in a study of CD8+ T cells in alopecia areata. Whole-study context: The drug, tofacitinib, lasted 6 to 18 months, followed by 6 months off drug. Overall study findings and caveats: The study found tofacitinib significantly decreased scalp clonality and expanded CD8+ clones among the top 100. During tofacitinib treatment, many expanded lesional clones remained in scalp and blood.

Following extraction, RNA underwent reverse transcription to cDNA, which served as the sequencing template. Clones were read by immunoSEQ multiplex PCR, and TCRdb kept only the in-frame ones, dropping some. This table has tens of thousands of clones, more than 45% appearing once. Treatment given: oral pan-JAK inhibitor, 5-10 mg twice daily. Comment on this clone: Its antigen is as yet unknown.

The TCR sequence derives from a human donor with alopecia areata. The specimen was CD8+ T cells sorted from blood, collected between weeks 36 and 40, from a patient treated with tofacitinib.

The CDR3 sequence: CSVEGGQGINYGYTF. The CDR3 DNA follows: TGCAGCGTTGAAGGGGGACAGGGAATCAACTATGGCTACACCTTC. This rearrangement joins TRBV29-1 to TRBJ1-2; 9 bases fit TRBD1. Per the germline V gene, CDR1 is SQVTM and CDR2 is ANQGSEA. Trimming took 1 base from V and 2 from J; bases not matched to a gene: 5. The CDR3 spans 15 residues. Filled out from reference TRBV29-1 and TRBJ1-2, the complete variable domain reads SAVISQKPSRDICQRGTSLTIQCQVDSQVTMMFWYRQQPGQSLTLIATANQGSEATYESGFVIDKFPISRPNLTFSTLTVSNMSPEDSSIYLCSVEGGQGINYGYTFGSGTRLTVV.